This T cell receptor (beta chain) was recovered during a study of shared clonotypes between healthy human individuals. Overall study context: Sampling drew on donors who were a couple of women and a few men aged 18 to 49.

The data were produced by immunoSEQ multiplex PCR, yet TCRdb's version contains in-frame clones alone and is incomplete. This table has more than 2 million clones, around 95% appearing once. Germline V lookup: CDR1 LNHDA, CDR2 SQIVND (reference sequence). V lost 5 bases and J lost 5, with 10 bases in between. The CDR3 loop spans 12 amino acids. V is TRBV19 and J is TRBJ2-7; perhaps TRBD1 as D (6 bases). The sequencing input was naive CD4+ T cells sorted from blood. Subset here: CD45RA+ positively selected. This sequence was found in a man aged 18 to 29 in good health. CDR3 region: CASSATGHEQYF. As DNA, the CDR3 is TGTGCCAGTAGTGCGACAGGCCACGAGCAGTACTTC.